This T cell receptor (beta chain) was recovered during a study of blood T cell repertoires in COVID-19. Generated by immunoSEQ multiplex PCR, the TCRdb table keeps only in-frame clones and is missing some. The repertoire has about 250,000 clones, 80% to 90% of them found once; the top ten carry roughly 4%. The V gene lost 4 bases and the J gene lost 6 bases, with 11 bases spanning the gap. The germline gives CDR1 SGHRS, CDR2 YFSETQ. This CDR3 has 12 amino acids. Input material: PBMCs or T cells enriched from blood (not recorded which). This clonotype originated in a woman aged 30 to 39 who had recovered from COVID-19. The J gene is TRBJ2-7, the V gene TRBV5-1; D is undetermined. Here the CDR3 reads CASSPDIVEQYF. CDR3 nucleotide sequence: TGCGCCAGCAGCCCCGACATCGTCGAGCAGTACTTC. Complete variable domain (other parts from reference TRBV5-1 and TRBJ2-7): KAGVTQTPRYLIKTRGQQVTLSCSPISGHRSVSWYQQTPGQGLQFLFEYFSETQRNKGNFPGRFSGRQFSNSRSEMNVSTLELGDSALYLCASSPDIVEQYFGPGTRLTVT.